The 2 T cell receptor beta chains in this list originate from one sample, sequenced in a study of cytomegalovirus exposure and HLA in healthy donors. TCRdb's table, derived via immunoSEQ multiplex PCR, lists solely in-frame clones and lacks some. The table has about 57,000 clones, over 85% seen once. Sequences were obtained from PBMCs. The receptors were sampled from a woman between 18 and 29 years old in good health and CMV-seronegative.

The J gene is TRBJ2-5, the V gene TRBV14; D unresolved. The CDR3 has 15 residues. Per germline, CDR1 SGHDN and CDR2 FVKESK. V was trimmed by 4 bases and J by 3 bases, leaving 15 bases between them. The CDR3 loop is CASSRISILEETQYF. CDR3 sequence (DNA): TGTGCCAGCAGCCGGATTAGCATCCTAGAAGAGACCCAGTACTTC.

The chain links TRBV19 to TRBJ1-1; the D gene is possibly TRBD1 (6 bases). This CDR3 region has 14 residues. V was trimmed by 6 bases and J by 0 bases, leaving 11 bases between them. Germline CDR1 reads LNHDA; CDR2 reads SQIVND (reference sequence). The CDR3 here is CASRLGHLNTEAFF. The CDR3 DNA is TGTGCCAGTAGGCTGGGACACCTGAACACTGAAGCTTTCTTT.